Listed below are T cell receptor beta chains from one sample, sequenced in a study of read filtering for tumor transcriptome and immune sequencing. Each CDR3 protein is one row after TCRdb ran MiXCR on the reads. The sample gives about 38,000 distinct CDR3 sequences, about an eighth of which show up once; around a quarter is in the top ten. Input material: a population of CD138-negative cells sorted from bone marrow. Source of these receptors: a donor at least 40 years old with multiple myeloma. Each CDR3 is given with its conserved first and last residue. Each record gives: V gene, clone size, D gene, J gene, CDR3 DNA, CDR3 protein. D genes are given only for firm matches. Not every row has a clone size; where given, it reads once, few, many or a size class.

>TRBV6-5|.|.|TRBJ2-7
TGTGCCAGCGGTTACTCTCCGACGAACTACGAGCAGTACTTC
CASGYSPTNYEQYF
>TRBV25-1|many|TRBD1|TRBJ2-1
TGTGCCAGCAGCGCAAAGGACAGGGGATTCTACAATGAGCAGTTCTTC
CASSAKDRGFYNEQFF
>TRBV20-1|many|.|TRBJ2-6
TGCAGTGCTAGAGACAGATTTGACAGACGCTCTGGGGCCAACGTCCTGACTTTC
CSARDRFDRRSGANVLTF
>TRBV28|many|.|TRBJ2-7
TGTGCCAGCAGTTCTGGGGGTGAGCAGTACTTC
CASSSGGEQYF
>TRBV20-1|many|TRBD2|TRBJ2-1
TGCAGTGCCGGACGAGCGGGAGGCCCCACAAGAGGCAATGAGCAGTTCTTC
CSAGRAGGPTRGNEQFF
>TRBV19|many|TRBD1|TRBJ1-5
TGTGCCAGCAGGGGACAGCACAATCAGCCCCAGCATTTT
CASRGQHNQPQHF
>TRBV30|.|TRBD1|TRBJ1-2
TGTGCCTGTACAGGGGGCTCTGGCTACACCTTC
CACTGGSGYTF
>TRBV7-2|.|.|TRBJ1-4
TGTGCCAGCAGCTTAGCCAGTTCTAATGAAATACTGTTTTTT
CASSLASSNEILFF
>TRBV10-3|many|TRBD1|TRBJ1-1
TGTGCCATCAGTAACTTGGGACAGGGCGACACTGAAGCTTTCTTT
CAISNLGQGDTEAFF
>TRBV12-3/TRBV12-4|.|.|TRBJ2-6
TGTGCCAGCAGCGGGACGGTAAAAGACTCTGGAGACAACGTCCTGACTTTC
CASSGTVKDSGDNVLTF
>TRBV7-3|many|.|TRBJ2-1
TGTGCCAGCAGCCCGCCCTTCTGGTTACCTTACAATGAGCAGTTCTTC
CASSPPFWLPYNEQFF
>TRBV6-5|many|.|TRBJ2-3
TGTGCCAGCAGTTCCCTGGGACACCACGTGGATACGCAGTATTTT
CASSSLGHHVDTQYF
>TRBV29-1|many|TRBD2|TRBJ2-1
TGCAGCGTCGGGACTAGCGGGACCGGTGAGCAGTTCTTC
CSVGTSGTGEQFF
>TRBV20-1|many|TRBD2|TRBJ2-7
TGCAGTGTTAGGACTAGCGGGAGTAAGATTGGCTACGAGCAGTACTTC
CSVRTSGSKIGYEQYF
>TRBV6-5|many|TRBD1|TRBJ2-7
TGTGCCAGCAGTTACTCGACAGGGCAGACCTACGAGCAGTACTTC
CASSYSTGQTYEQYF
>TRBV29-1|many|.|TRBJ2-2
TGCAGCGTTTGGCGACCCAACACCGGGGAGCTGTTTTTT
CSVWRPNTGELFF
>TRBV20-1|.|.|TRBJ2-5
TGCAGTGCCCAGCCAGGAGAGACCCAGTACTTC
CSAQPGETQYF
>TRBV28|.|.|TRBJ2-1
TGCGCCAGCATGTCGGGCGGCTCCTACAATGAGCAGTTCTTC
CASMSGGSYNEQFF
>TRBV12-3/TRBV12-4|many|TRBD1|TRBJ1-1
TGTGCCAGCAGTTTAGCCCTAACAGGGGCGACTGAAGCTTTCTTT
CASSLALTGATEAFF
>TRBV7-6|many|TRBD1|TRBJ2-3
TGTGCCAGCAGCCTTATTGGACAGGCGCCTACCGATACGCAGTATTTT
CASSLIGQAPTDTQYF
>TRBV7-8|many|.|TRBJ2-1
TGTGCCAGCAGCCCTCGACATGGAACTTACAATGAGCAGTTCTTC
CASSPRHGTYNEQFF
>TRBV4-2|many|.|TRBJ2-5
TGTGCCAGCAGCCCGGGAAGAAAAGAGACCCAGTACTTC
CASSPGRKETQYF
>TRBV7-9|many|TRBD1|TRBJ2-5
TGTGCCAGCAGCTGGGGACAGCCGATAGAGACCCAGTACTTC
CASSWGQPIETQYF
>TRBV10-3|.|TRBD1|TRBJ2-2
TGTGCCATCAGTCGACAGGGGGCTCAGAGCACCGGGGAGCTGTTGTTT
CAISRQGAQSTGELLF
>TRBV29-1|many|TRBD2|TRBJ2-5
TGCAGCGTTAAAAACCCCGGGACTAGCGGGAGGGCCCAAGAGACCCAGTACTTC
CSVKNPGTSGRAQETQYF
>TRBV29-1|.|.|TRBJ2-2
TGCCGCGTAGCCGACAGGACGAACACCGGGGAGCTGTTTTTT
CRVADRTNTGELFF
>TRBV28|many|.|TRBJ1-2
TGTGCCAGCAGTCCCGGGAATCTCCGTGGCTACACCTTC
CASSPGNLRGYTF
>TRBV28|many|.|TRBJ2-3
TGTGCCAGCAGCTCAGGGTCCCATCCTAGCACAGATACGCAGTATTTT
CASSSGSHPSTDTQYF
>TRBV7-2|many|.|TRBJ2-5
TGTGCCAGCAGCTTGCTTGATCAAGCGGAGACCCAGTACTTC
CASSLLDQAETQYF
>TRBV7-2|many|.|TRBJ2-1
TGTGCCAGCAGCTCAGCGTCCTACAATGAGCAGTTCTTC
CASSSASYNEQFF
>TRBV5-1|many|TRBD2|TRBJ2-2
TGCGCCAGCAGCTTGGACCCTAGCGGGAGAAACACCGGGGAGCTGTTTTTT
CASSLDPSGRNTGELFF
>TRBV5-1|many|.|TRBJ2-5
TGCGCCAGCAGCCCTCGGGACTCCAGGACCCAGTACTTC
CASSPRDSRTQYF
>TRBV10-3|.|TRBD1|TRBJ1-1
TGTGCCATCAGTGACCTACAGGGGAAAGCTTTCTTT
CAISDLQGKAFF
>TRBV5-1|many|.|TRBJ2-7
TGCGCCAGCAGCTACCGACAGGTGCCTACCTACGAGCAGTACTTC
CASSYRQVPTYEQYF
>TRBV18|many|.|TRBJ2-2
TGTGCCAGCTCACCGGGCCAAAACACCGGGGAGCTGTTTTTT
CASSPGQNTGELFF
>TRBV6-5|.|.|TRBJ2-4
TGTGCCAGCAGTTACGGACTAGCCAAAAACATTCAGTACTTC
CASSYGLAKNIQYF
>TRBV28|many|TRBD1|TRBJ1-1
TGTGCCAGCAGTTCGACAGGGATGAACACTGAAGCTTTCTTT
CASSSTGMNTEAFF